Listed below are T cell receptor beta chains from one sample, sequenced in a study of blood T cells in healthy people across ages. TCRdb passed the 5' RACE reads through MiXCR, listing each CDR3 protein once. The table has about 1.1 million distinct CDR3 sequences, roughly two fifths seen once. Sequencing input: blood. The source of these receptors is a young man in good health. Each CDR3 is given with its conserved first and last residue. Fields, in order: CDR3 DNA, CDR3 protein, J gene, clone size, V gene, D gene. A D gene is named only where the DNA matches it firmly. Where a row states a size, it is once, few, many or the class of an expanded clone; other rows omit it.

TGTGCCAGCAGCTTAAACCCCAGGGGAGAGACCCAGTACTTC	CASSLNPRGETQYF	TRBJ2-5	few	TRBV7-2	.
TGTGCCAGCAGCCAAGATCGAGAGGTTGACTACGAGCAGTACTTC	CASSQDREVDYEQYF	TRBJ2-7	many	TRBV4-2	.
TGTGCCATCAGTGCCTCCCCGGTCTATGAGCAGTTCTTC	CAISASPVYEQFF	TRBJ2-1	.	TRBV10-3	.
TGTGCCAGCAGTTTAATTGGGGCGGGGAATGAGCAGTTCTTC	CASSLIGAGNEQFF	TRBJ2-1	.	TRBV27	.
TGTGCCCCGTTACCCTGGAGCGGGAGCTCCTACAATGAGCAGTTCTTC	CAPLPWSGSSYNEQFF	TRBJ2-1	.	TRBV6-2/TRBV6-3	TRBD2
TGCAGCGCGCTTAAAGGACTAGCGGGCTCGGAGACCCAGTACTTC	CSALKGLAGSETQYF	TRBJ2-5	few	TRBV29-1	TRBD2
TGCGCCAGCAGCCCAACGGCCGGGGGGAATAATTCACCCCCCCACTTT	CASSPTAGGNNSPPHF	TRBJ1-6	once	TRBV4-3	.
TGTGCCTGCAGCCCAGACAGGGGTGTCTCTGAAGCTTTCTTT	CACSPDRGVSEAFF	TRBJ1-1	.	TRBV9	TRBD1
TGTGCCACCCTCTCTGCACCTAGCTCCTATAATTCACCCCTCCACTTT	CATLSAPSSYNSPLHF	TRBJ1-6	few	TRBV28	.
TGTGCCAGCAGTTACGAGTGGGGCACAGATACGCAGTATTTT	CASSYEWGTDTQYF	TRBJ2-3	.	TRBV6-5	.
TGTGCCAGCAGCTTAAAAGCACAGCCGAACACCGGGGAGCTGTTTTTT	CASSLKAQPNTGELFF	TRBJ2-2	few	TRBV11-2	.
TGTGCCAGCTTGCCCCCAGAGGGGTCTGGCACAGATACGCAGTATTTT	CASLPPEGSGTDTQYF	TRBJ2-3	few	TRBV7-2	.
TGTGCCAGCAGCGATCAACCGGGACAGTTTAATTCACCCCTCCACTTT	CASSDQPGQFNSPLHF	TRBJ1-6	.	TRBV9	TRBD1
TGCAGTGCTTCCGGGACGTTTTTCACAGATACGCAGTATTTT	CSASGTFFTDTQYF	TRBJ2-3	.	TRBV20-1	.
TGTGCCAGCAGCGTAGAGGGAGGGGAAGGCTACGAGCAGTACTTC	CASSVEGGEGYEQYF	TRBJ2-7	many	TRBV9	TRBD2
TGTGCCAGCTCCACCAGGGGGCTGGGCACTGAAGCTTTCTTT	CASSTRGLGTEAFF	TRBJ1-1	.	TRBV28	TRBD1
TGCGCCGGCAGCTACTCACTTGAGACAGGGGGCGGAAGGTATGGCTACACCTTC	CAGSYSLETGGGRYGYTF	TRBJ1-2	once	TRBV5-1	TRBD1
TGTGCCAGCAGGTCTGGTAGGTCATTAATGGACAATGAGCAGTACTTC	CASRSGRSLMDNEQYF	TRBJ2-7	.	TRBV6-2/TRBV6-3	.
TGTGCCAGCAGCAAAGTCAGGGGCGGAAGCCTTAACTATGGCTACACCTTC	CASSKVRGGSLNYGYTF	TRBJ1-2	.	TRBV21-1	.
TGTGCCAGCAGATGTGAACAGGGGGCTGTAGATACGCAGTATTTT	CASRCEQGAVDTQYF	TRBJ2-3	few	TRBV28	TRBD1
TGTGCCAGCAGCGGGATCGGGACAGGCTATGGCTACACCTTC	CASSGIGTGYGYTF	TRBJ1-2	few	TRBV7-9	TRBD1
TGTGCCAGCACCCCGGGCCTTGGGGCCAACGTCCTGACTTTC	CASTPGLGANVLTF	TRBJ2-6	few	TRBV9	.
TGTGCCAGCAGCTTATGGTATGAGCAGTTCTTC	CASSLWYEQFF	TRBJ2-1	.	TRBV7-2	.
TGTGCCAGCAGCGTAAGCAGTAACTATGGCTACACCTTC	CASSVSSNYGYTF	TRBJ1-2	many	TRBV7-9	.
TGCAGTGCTAGCGTAGGGAGCACTGAAGCTTTCTTT	CSASVGSTEAFF	TRBJ1-1	.	TRBV20-1	.
TGTGCCAGCACCTCCCTCACAGGGGAAGGCTACACCTTC	CASTSLTGEGYTF	TRBJ1-2	few	TRBV6-2/TRBV6-3	TRBD1
TGTGCCACCCAGAACTCTGGAAACACCATATATTTT	CATQNSGNTIYF	TRBJ1-3	.	TRBV7-9	.
TGCGCCAGCAGCTTCCAGACATCTGCGACTGAAGAGACCCAGTACTTC	CASSFQTSATEETQYF	TRBJ2-5	few	TRBV5-1	.
TGTGCCAGCAGTCCTCACGGTACCTACAATGAGCAGTACTTC	CASSPHGTYNEQYF	TRBJ2-5	.	TRBV25-1	.
TGTGCCAACAGTGATCCGGGACAGGGAAACAATGAGCAGTTCTTC	CANSDPGQGNNEQFF	TRBJ2-1	once	TRBV12-3/TRBV12-4	TRBD1
TGTGCCAGCAGCTTAGACCAAAACTACAATGAGCAGTACTTC	CASSLDQNYNEQYF	TRBJ2-5	once	TRBV7-2	.
TGCGCCAGCAGCCACGGACGGAGGGGCATCTCCTACAATGAGCAGTTCTTC	CASSHGRRGISYNEQFF	TRBJ2-1	.	TRBV4-3	.
TGCAGTGCTAGTGGGGCAGGGGGCGGTAATTCACCCCTCCACTTT	CSASGAGGGNSPLHF	TRBJ1-6	few	TRBV20-1	TRBD1
TGTGCCAGCAGGGCTGGGTCCCACAATGAGCAGTTCTTC	CASRAGSHNEQFF	TRBJ2-1	few	TRBV27	.
TGTGCCAGCAGCTTAGACTCCCAGGCGTTAGGGAATGAGCAGTTCTTC	CASSLDSQALGNEQFF	TRBJ2-1	.	TRBV7-2	.
TGCAGTGGCACAGGGGAGAGGACCGGGGAGCTGTTTTTT	CSGTGERTGELFF	TRBJ2-2	.	TRBV20-1	TRBD1
TGTGCCAGCAGCAAAGACGACACGGACTATGGCTACACCTTC	CASSKDDTDYGYTF	TRBJ1-2	.	TRBV7-6	.
TGTGCCAGCAGCGTAGTCGGAGTGGATACGCAGTATTTT	CASSVVGVDTQYF	TRBJ2-3	.	TRBV9	.
TGCAGTGCTAAGGGCGGGTTTGAGGAAAAACTGTTTTTT	CSAKGGFEEKLFF	TRBJ1-4	few	TRBV20-1	.
TGCGCCAGCAGCGTAGAGGGAACTAATGAAAAACTGTTTTTT	CASSVEGTNEKLFF	TRBJ1-4	.	TRBV5-1	.
TGCGCCAGCAGCCCTCTAGCGGCCCTCGGCAATGAGCAGTACTTC	CASSPLAALGNEQYF	TRBJ2-5	.	TRBV4-3	TRBD2
TGTGCCAGCAGTTTAGGTCTGGGGCCTAATGAAAAACTGTTTTTT	CASSLGLGPNEKLFF	TRBJ1-4	.	TRBV12-3/TRBV12-4	.
TGTGCCAGCAGCCCTCGGGACAGGGGGGAGCTGTTTTTT	CASSPRDRGELFF	TRBJ2-2	.	TRBV9	TRBD1